This TCR beta chain appears in the sequencing data of a study of Ad26.COV2.S vaccination and SARS-CoV-2 variants. The V segment lost 5 bases and the J segment 3 bases; nucleotides outside the gene matches: 6. This CDR3 is built from 14 residues. CDR1 is SGHDT and CDR2 is YYEEEE in the germline V gene. Noted treatment: over 15 received Ad26.COV2.S at low or high dose, single or two shots; five or six received placebo; per-sample allocation not given. The study sampled participants on day 63 after the first vaccine or placebo injection. Wuhan-strain spike was delivered by a replication-incompetent Ad26 vector. Assay used: immunoSEQ multiplex PCR; TCRdb lists only in-frame clones, some missing. The sample lists about 680,000 clones, more than 80% occurring once.

Sample: peripheral blood, taken in a trial of Ad26.COV2.S vaccine versus placebo. The chain couples TRBV5-6 to TRBJ2-7, with 9 bases that match TRBD1. The TCR sequence derives from a person aged 18 to 59 who received the Ad26.COV2.S COVID-19 vaccine or a placebo. Here the CDR3 DNA reads TGTGCCAGCAGTACAGGGGGCGGATTCTACGAGCAGTACTTC. Translating it yields CASSTGGGFYEQYF.